This T cell receptor beta chain was identified during a study of post-analysis software for immune sequencing data. Built from TCR beta cDNA, the libraries had unique molecular identifiers in them. Once roughly 1 to 11 million T cells were used, approximately 520,000 cDNA molecules resulted. TCRdb reprocessed the PCR reads via MiXCR and lists one record per CDR3 protein. Of more than 450,000 distinct CDR3 sequences in the sample, 30% to 40% were seen once. The sequencing input was blood. This TCR came from a girl aged 2 to 17 with multiple sclerosis.

The CDR3 is CATSDELLGLIRYTF. DNA of the CDR3: TGTGCCACCAGTGACGAACTCCTAGGACTAATCCGCTACACCTTC. This chain joins TRBV24-1 and TRBJ1-2; no reliable D call. Per germline, CDR1 KGHDR and CDR2 SFDVKD. This CDR3 has 15 residues. The V end lost 4 bases, the J end lost 9 bases, and 20 bases lay between the germline ends.